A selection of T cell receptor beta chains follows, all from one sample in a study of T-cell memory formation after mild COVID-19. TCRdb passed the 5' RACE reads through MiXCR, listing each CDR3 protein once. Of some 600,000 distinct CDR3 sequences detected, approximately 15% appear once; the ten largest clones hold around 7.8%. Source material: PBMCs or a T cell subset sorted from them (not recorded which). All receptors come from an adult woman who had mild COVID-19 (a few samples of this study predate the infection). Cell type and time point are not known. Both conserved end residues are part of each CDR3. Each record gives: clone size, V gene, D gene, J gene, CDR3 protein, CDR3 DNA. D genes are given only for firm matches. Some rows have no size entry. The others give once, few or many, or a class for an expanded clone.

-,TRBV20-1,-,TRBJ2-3,CSARDVDLTDTQYF,TGCAGTGCTAGAGACGTGGATCTAACGGATACGCAGTATTTT
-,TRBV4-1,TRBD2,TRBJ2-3,CASSQERLAGNTDTQYF,TGCGCCAGCAGCCAAGAGCGACTAGCGGGAAACACAGATACGCAGTATTTT
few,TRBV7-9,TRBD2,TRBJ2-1,CASPDSGGPMPNEQFF,TGTGCGAGTCCGGATAGCGGGGGCCCGATGCCCAATGAGCAGTTCTTC
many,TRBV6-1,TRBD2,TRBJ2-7,CASNVERGELFYEQYF,TGTGCCAGCAATGTAGAGCGGGGGGAATTATTCTACGAGCAGTACTTC
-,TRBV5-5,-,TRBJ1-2,CASSLAPSYGYTF,TGTGCCAGCAGCTTGGCTCCTAGCTATGGCTACACCTTC
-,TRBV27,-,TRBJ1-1,CASTLGGAGGEAFF,TGTGCCAGCACCTTAGGGGGAGCCGGGGGTGAAGCTTTCTTT
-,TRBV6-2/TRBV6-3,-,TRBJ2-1,CARTPPVDSYNEQFF,TGTGCCAGAACCCCCCCGGTGGACTCCTACAATGAGCAGTTCTTC
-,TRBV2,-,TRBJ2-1,CASMVPVLTSYNEQFF,TGTGCCAGCATGGTCCCGGTTCTGACCTCCTACAATGAGCAGTTCTTC
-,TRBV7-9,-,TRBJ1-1,CASSTPSVNTEAFF,TGTGCCAGCAGCACCCCCAGCGTTAACACTGAAGCTTTCTTT
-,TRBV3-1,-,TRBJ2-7,CASSRGGNYEQYF,TGTGCCAGCAGCCGAGGCGGGAACTACGAGCAGTACTTC
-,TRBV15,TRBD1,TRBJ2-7,CATSVGQGAYEQYF,TGTGCCACCAGCGTTGGACAGGGGGCCTACGAGCAGTACTTC
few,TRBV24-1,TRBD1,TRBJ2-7,CATSDWTGAEQYF,TGTGCCACCAGTGATTGGACAGGGGCCGAGCAGTACTTC
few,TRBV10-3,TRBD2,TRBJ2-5,CAIRRGGEETQYF,TGTGCCATCCGGAGGGGAGGGGAAGAGACCCAGTACTTC
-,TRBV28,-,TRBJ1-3,CASSFIPTGRSVAGNTIYF,TGTGCCAGCAGTTTTATTCCTACGGGACGAAGCGTCGCTGGAAACACCATATATTTT
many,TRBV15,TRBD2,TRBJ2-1,CATSRDPGTSGNEQFF,TGTGCCACCAGCAGAGATCCTGGGACTAGCGGCAATGAGCAGTTCTTC
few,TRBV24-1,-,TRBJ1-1,CATSDGGTEAFF,TGTGCCACCAGTGATGGAGGCACTGAAGCTTTCTTT
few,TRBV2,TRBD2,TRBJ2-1,CASILLAGGPVRSYNEQFF,TGTGCCAGCATCCTACTAGCGGGAGGGCCCGTTCGATCCTACAATGAGCAGTTCTTC
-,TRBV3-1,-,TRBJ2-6,CASQASGANVLTF,TGTGCCAGTCAGGCCTCTGGGGCCAACGTCCTGACTTTC
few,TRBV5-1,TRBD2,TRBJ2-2,CASRLAESTGELFF,TGCGCCAGCAGGCTAGCGGAGAGCACCGGGGAGCTGTTTTTT
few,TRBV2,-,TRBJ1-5,CASSDWEESNQPQHF,TGTGCCAGCAGTGACTGGGAAGAAAGCAATCAGCCCCAGCATTTT
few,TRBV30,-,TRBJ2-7,CAWASGITGTEQYF,TGTGCCTGGGCCTCCGGGATTACAGGTACCGAGCAGTACTTC
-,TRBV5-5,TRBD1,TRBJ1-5,CASSTGQGVAQPQHF,TGTGCCAGCAGCACGGGACAGGGGGTGGCTCAGCCCCAGCATTTT
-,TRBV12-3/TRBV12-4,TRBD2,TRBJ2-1,CASSFNGLAAGNEQFF,TGTGCCAGCAGTTTTAATGGACTAGCGGCGGGGAATGAGCAGTTCTTC
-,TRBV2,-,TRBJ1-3,CASRRGRGNTIYF,TGTGCCAGCAGGCGGGGGCGTGGAAACACCATATATTTT
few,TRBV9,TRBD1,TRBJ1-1,CASSARDRPPTNTEAFF,TGTGCCAGCAGCGCGAGGGACAGGCCGCCGACGAACACTGAAGCTTTCTTT
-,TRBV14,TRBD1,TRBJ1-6,CASSPTGGRWVKSPLHF,TGTGCCAGCAGCCCTACAGGGGGCCGATGGGTTAAATCACCCCTCCACTTT
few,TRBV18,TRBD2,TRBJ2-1,CASSRGIAGDNEQFF,TGTGCCAGCTCCCGGGGTATAGCGGGTGACAATGAGCAGTTCTTC
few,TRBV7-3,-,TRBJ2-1,CASSEGVPISYNEQFF,TGTGCCAGCAGCGAAGGGGTACCGATCTCCTACAATGAGCAGTTCTTC
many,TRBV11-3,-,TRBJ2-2,CASSYGAQNTGELFF,TGTGCCAGCAGCTACGGGGCCCAGAACACCGGGGAGCTGTTTTTT
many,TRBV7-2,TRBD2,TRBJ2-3,CASSSKIQRTSGGSTDTQYF,TGTGCCAGCAGCTCCAAAATCCAACGGACTAGCGGGGGGTCCACAGATACGCAGTATTTT
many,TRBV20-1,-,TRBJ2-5,CSASRTGQETQYF,TGCAGTGCTAGTCGAACAGGACAAGAGACCCAGTACTTC
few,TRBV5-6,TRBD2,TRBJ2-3,CASSLTWEGSTDTQYF,TGTGCCAGCAGCTTGACTTGGGAGGGAAGCACAGATACGCAGTATTTT
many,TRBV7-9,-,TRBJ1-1,CASSLVTGNTEAFF,TGTGCCAGCAGCTTAGTCACAGGGAACACTGAAGCTTTCTTT
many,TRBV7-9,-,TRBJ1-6,CASSYQASPLHF,TGTGCCAGCAGCTACCAGGCTTCACCCCTCCACTTT
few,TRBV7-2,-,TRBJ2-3,CASSLSSARWERPDTQYF,TGTGCCAGCAGCTTATCTTCTGCCCGGTGGGAGCGCCCAGATACGCAGTATTTT
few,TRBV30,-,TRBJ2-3,CAWSRQGTDTQYF,TGTGCCTGGAGTAGGCAGGGCACAGATACGCAGTATTTT
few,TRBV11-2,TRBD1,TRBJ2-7,CASSFYTGVDEQYF,TGTGCCAGCAGCTTTTATACAGGGGTGGACGAGCAGTACTTC
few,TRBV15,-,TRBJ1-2,CATNRYSGQGPLGYTF,TGTGCCACCAACAGGTATTCGGGGCAGGGCCCCCTTGGCTACACCTTC
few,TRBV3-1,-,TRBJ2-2,CASSLHGGELFF,TGTGCCAGCAGCCTCCACGGAGGGGAGCTGTTTTTT
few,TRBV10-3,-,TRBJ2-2,CAISTGTTNTGELFF,TGTGCCATCAGTACCGGGACAACGAACACCGGGGAGCTGTTTTTT
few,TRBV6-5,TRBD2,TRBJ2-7,CASSSGTSGPYEQYF,TGTGCCAGCAGTTCGGGGACTAGCGGTCCCTACGAGCAGTACTTC
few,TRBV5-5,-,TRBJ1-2,CASSLGRTSGYTF,TGTGCCAGCAGCCTGGGAAGGACATCTGGCTACACCTTC
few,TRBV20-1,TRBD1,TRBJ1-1,CSARQTGRTEAFF,TGCAGTGCCCGACAGACAGGGAGAACTGAAGCTTTCTTT
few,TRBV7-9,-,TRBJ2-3,CASSSWTILTDTQYF,TGTGCCAGCAGCTCGTGGACTATTCTGACAGATACGCAGTATTTT
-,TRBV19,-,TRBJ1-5,CASGLEPQHF,TGTGCCAGTGGTTTGGAGCCCCAGCATTTT
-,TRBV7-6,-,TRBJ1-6,CASSNYTPNSPLHF,TGTGCCAGCAGCAACTATACGCCGAATTCACCCCTCCACTTT
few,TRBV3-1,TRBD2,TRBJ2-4,CASSQETSGFKNIQYF,TGTGCCAGCAGCCAAGAGACTAGCGGGTTCAAAAACATTCAGTACTTC
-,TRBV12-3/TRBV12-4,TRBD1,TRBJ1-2,CASRSGTGNGYTF,TGTGCCAGCAGGTCCGGGACAGGGAATGGCTACACCTTC
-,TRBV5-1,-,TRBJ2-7,CAAFNEQYF,TGCGCCGCCTTCAACGAGCAGTACTTC
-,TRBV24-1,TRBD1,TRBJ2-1,CATSPPGQDYNEQFF,TGTGCCACCAGTCCCCCGGGACAGGACTACAATGAGCAGTTCTTC
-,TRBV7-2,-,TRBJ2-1,CASSPGTLNNEQFF,TGTGCCAGCAGCCCCGGGACCCTAAACAATGAGCAGTTCTTC
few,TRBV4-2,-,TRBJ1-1,CASSQPGHGTEAFF,TGTGCCAGCAGCCAACCGGGACACGGCACTGAAGCTTTCTTT
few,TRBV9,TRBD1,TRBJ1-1,CASSVADRGNTEAFF,TGTGCCAGCAGCGTAGCCGACAGGGGGAACACTGAAGCTTTCTTT
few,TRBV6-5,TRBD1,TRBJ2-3,CASNQQGTTDTQYF,TGTGCCAGCAACCAACAGGGGACCACAGATACGCAGTATTTT
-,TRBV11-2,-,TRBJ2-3,CASSAQRSSSTDTQYF,TGTGCCAGCAGCGCCCAGCGGTCATCTAGCACAGATACGCAGTATTTT
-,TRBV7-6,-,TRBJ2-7,CASSSHMGNEQYF,TGTGCCAGCAGCTCCCACATGGGCAACGAGCAGTACTTC
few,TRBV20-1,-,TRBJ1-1,CSAWTSGPNTEAFF,TGCAGTGCTTGGACATCCGGACCGAACACTGAAGCTTTCTTT
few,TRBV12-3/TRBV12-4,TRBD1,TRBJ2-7,CASTKGALSSYEQYF,TGTGCCAGCACCAAGGGGGCACTCAGCTCCTACGAGCAGTACTTC
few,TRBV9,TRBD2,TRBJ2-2,CASSRRAGVIGELFF,TGTGCCAGCAGCCGGAGAGCGGGGGTAATCGGGGAGCTGTTTTTT
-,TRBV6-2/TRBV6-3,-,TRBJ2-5,CASTTGLPQETQYF,TGTGCCAGCACCACGGGTCTACCCCAAGAGACCCAGTACTTC